This TCR beta chain is drawn from a study of blood T cell repertoires in COVID-19. Study at large: There were acute and convalescent COVID-19 samples, and they came from the United States, Italy and Spain. T cells, B-cell-depleted T cells, or PBMCs provided the cDNA or gDNA that served as material.

Germline V lookup: CDR1 MDHEN, CDR2 SYDVKM. The CDR3 runs to 16 residues. V was clipped by 5 bases and J by 3 bases, with 17 bases between them. It was during active infection that Seattle patients were enrolled and then longitudinally followed. As originally analysed: Researchers report that nucleated cell counts were estimated from reference gene primer amplification. Clones were sequenced by immunoSEQ multiplex PCR, and TCRdb holds only the in-frame ones, with some missing. D and trimming were read from the DNA, whereas the V and J calls and clone size are those reported in that table. Among 25,000 to 35,000 clones listed, roughly 93% were seen once.

The receptor was isolated from a woman aged 65 to 85 with COVID-19, enrolled during active disease. The specimen sequenced was peripheral blood. The V gene is TRBV28, the J gene TRBJ1-5; the D gene is possibly TRBD1 (6 bases). The CDR3 is CASSPHDRSPNQPQHF. DNA for the CDR3: TGTGCCAGCAGTCCGCACGACAGGTCTCCCAATCAGCCCCAGCATTTT.